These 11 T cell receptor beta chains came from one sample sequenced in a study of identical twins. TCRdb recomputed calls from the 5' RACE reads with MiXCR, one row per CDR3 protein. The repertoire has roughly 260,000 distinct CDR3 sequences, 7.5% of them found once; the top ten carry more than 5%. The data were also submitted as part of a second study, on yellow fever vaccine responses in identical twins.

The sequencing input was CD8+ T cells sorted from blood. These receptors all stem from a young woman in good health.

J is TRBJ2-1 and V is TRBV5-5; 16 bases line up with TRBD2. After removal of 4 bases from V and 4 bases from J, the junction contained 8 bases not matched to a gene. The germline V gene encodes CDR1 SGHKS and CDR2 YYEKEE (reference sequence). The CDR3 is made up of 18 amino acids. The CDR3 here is CASSPGLAGGPGYNEQFF. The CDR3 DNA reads TGTGCCAGCAGCCCGGGACTAGCGGGAGGGCCGGGGTACAATGAGCAGTTCTTC.

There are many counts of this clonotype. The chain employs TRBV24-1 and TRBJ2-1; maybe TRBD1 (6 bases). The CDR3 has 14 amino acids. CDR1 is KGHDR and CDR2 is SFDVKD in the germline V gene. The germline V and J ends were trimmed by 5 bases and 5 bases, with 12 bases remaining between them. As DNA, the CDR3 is TGTGCCACCAGTGGACCAGGGGATCACAATGAGCAGTTCTTC. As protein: CATSGPGDHNEQFF.

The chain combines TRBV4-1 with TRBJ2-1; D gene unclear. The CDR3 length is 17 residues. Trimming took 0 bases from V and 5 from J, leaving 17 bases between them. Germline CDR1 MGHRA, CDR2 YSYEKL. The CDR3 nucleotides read TGCGCCAGCAGCCAAGATATCTCATTCCCGGGCGACAATGAGCAGTTCTTC. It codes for CASSQDISFPGDNEQFF.

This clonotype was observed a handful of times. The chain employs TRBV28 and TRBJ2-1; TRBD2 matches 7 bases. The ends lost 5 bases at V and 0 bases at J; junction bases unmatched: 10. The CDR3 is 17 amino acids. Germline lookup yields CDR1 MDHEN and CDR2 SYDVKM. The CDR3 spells CASSPPLADHSYNEQFF. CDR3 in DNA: TGTGCCAGCAGTCCTCCGCTAGCGGACCACTCCTACAATGAGCAGTTCTTC. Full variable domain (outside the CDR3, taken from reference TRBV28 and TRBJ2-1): DVKVTQSSRYLVKRTGEKVFLECVQDMDHENMFWYRQDPGLGLRLIYFSYDVKMKEKGDIPEGYSVSREKKERFSLILESASTNQTSMYLCASSPPLADHSYNEQFFGPGTRLTVL.

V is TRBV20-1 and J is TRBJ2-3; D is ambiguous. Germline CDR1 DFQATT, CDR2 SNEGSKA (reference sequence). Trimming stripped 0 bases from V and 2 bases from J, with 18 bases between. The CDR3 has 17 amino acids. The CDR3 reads CSARDAGSSWDTDTQYF. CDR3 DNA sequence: TGCAGTGCTAGAGATGCAGGTTCCTCGTGGGACACAGATACGCAGTATTTT.

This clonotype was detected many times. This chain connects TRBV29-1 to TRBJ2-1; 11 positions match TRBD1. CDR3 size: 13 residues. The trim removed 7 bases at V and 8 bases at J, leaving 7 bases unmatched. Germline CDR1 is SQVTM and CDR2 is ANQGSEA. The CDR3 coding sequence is TGCAGCGACCTCGGACAGGGGGCGGATGAGCAGTTCTTC. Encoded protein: CSDLGQGADEQFF.

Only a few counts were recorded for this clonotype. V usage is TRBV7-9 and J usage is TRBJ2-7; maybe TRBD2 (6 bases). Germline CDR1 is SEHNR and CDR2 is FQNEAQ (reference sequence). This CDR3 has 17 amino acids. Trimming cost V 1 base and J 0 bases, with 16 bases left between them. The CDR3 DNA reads TGTGCCAGCAGCTTAGACGGGAGCGGGTTAAGCTCCTACGAGCAGTACTTC. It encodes CASSLDGSGLSSYEQYF.

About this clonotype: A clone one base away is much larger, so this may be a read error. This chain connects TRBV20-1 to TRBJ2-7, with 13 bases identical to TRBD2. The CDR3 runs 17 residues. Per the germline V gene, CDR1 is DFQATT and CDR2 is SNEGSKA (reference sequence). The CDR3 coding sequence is TGCTGTGCTAGAGATACTAGCGGGAGGGTCGACCCCTACGAGCAGTACTTC. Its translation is CCARDTSGRVDPYEQYF.

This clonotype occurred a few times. In DNA form, the CDR3 reads TGTGCCAGCAGGATGGGGACTAGCGGGTACCAAGAGACCCAGTACTTC. Amino acids: CASRMGTSGYQETQYF. V usage is TRBV27 and J usage is TRBJ2-5; TRBD2 matches 12 bases. The trim removed 6 bases at V and 0 bases at J, leaving 5 bases unmatched. Germline V gives CDR1 MNHEY, CDR2 SMNVEV (reference sequence). The CDR3 extends over 16 amino acids.

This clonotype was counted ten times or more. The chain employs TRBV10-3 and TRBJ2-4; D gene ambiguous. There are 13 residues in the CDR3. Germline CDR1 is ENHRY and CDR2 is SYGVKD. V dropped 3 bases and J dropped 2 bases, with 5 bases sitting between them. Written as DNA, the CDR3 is TGTGCCATCAGTGATACTCCCAAAAACATTCAGTACTTC. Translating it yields CAISDTPKNIQYF.

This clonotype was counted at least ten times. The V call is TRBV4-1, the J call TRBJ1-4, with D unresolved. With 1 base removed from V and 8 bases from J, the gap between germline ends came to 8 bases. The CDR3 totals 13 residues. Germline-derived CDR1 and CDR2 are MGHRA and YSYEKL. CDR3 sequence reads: CASSQAILEKLFF. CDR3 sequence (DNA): TGCGCCAGCAGCCAAGCTATTTTGGAAAAACTGTTTTTT.